These 28 T cell receptor beta chains were sequenced from one sample in a study of graft-versus-host responses after intestinal transplantation. The assay was immunoSEQ multiplex PCR, and TCRdb's table has in-frame clones only and misses some. The data show 95,000 or so clones, around nine tenths seen once. Material: PBMCs, obtained about 460 days after intestinal transplant. The receptors derive from a human patient who received an intestinal transplant, so some T cells may come from the graft donor.

The gene calls are TRBV5-1 and TRBJ1-2, with TRBD1 matching 10 bases. CDR1 is SGHRS and CDR2 is YFSETQ in the germline V gene. This CDR3 spans 15 amino acids. Unmatched junction bases numbered 3, after V lost 0 bases and J lost 4 bases. In DNA form, the CDR3 reads TGCGCCAGCAGCTTGGGGGGACAGGGGAGCTATGGCTACACCTTC. This encodes CASSLGGQGSYGYTF.

The J gene is TRBJ2-7, the V gene TRBV4-1; 9 bases are shared with TRBD1. The CDR3 length is 15 residues. The V gene end was trimmed by 4 bases and the J gene end by 6 bases; junction bases not matched to a gene: 10. Germline loops: CDR1 MGHRA, CDR2 YSYEKL. The CDR3 region is CASSLPGTGTSEQYF. The CDR3 nucleotides read TGCGCCAGCAGCCTACCCGGGACAGGGACAAGCGAGCAGTACTTC.

The CDR3 DNA sequence: TGTGCCAGCAGCTTGATGGCATACAATGAGCAGTTCTTC. Translation gives CASSLMAYNEQFF. The chain couples TRBV5-6 to TRBJ2-1; D gene ambiguous. The CDR3 contains 13 residues. V shed 1 base and J shed 4 bases, with 6 bases lying between them. Germline CDR1 is SGHDT and CDR2 is YYEEEE.

The J gene is TRBJ2-1, the V gene TRBV10-3; a weak D match, TRBD1 (5 bases). The CDR3 covers 15 residues. V was trimmed by 2 bases and J by 8 bases, leaving 16 bases between them. CDR1 and CDR2 (germline): ENHRY, SYGVKD. CDR3 coding DNA: TGTGCCATCAGTGAGGGTGCCAGGGTTGGCGATGAGCAGTTCTTC. It codes for CAISEGARVGDEQFF.

This rearrangement joins TRBV19 to TRBJ1-1, with D maybe TRBD1 (6 bases). Deletions cut 6 bases from V and 0 bases from J, with 17 bases between. This CDR3 is 16 amino acids long. Germline V gene data show CDR1 as LNHDA and CDR2 as SQIVND (reference sequence). CDR3 amino acids: CASSHHLWTVNTEAFF. The CDR3 region has the DNA TGTGCCAGTAGCCATCACCTATGGACAGTGAACACTGAAGCTTTCTTT.

The gene calls are TRBV9 and TRBJ2-3, with D possibly matching TRBD1 (6 bases). Germline-derived CDR1 and CDR2 are SGDLS and YYNGEE. The CDR3 length is 15 residues. V was clipped by 5 bases and J by 2 bases, with 15 bases between them. The CDR3 DNA reads as TGTGCCAGCAGTGTCCGGACAGCTGACACAGATACGCAGTATTTT. Amino acid sequence: CASSVRTADTDTQYF.

With regard to this clone: At one boundary the junction diverges from the germline segment, which might be a read error. The chain couples TRBV6-5 to TRBJ2-2, with D possibly TRBD1 on 6 matching bases. The CDR3 sequence is 14 residues long. Germline CDR1 MNHEY, CDR2 SVGAGI. CDR3 sequence (DNA): TGTGCCAGCAGTGACTCTGCAGGGGCCGGGGAGCTGTTTTTT. The encoded protein is CASSDSAGAGELFF.

The chain has TRBV6-1 and TRBJ1-3; TRBD1 matches 8 bases. CDR1 and CDR2 from the germline V gene are MNHNS and SASEGT. The ends lost 10 bases at V and 1 base at J; junction bases unmatched: 3. The CDR3 has 13 residues. CDR3 nucleotide sequence: TGTGCCACCAGGACAGGGTCTGGAAACACCATATATTTT. Residues: CATRTGSGNTIYF.

This chain uses TRBV18 with TRBJ1-1; D is unclear. The CDR3 is 16 residues long. CDR1 KGHSH and CDR2 LQKENI come from the germline V gene. V was shortened by 3 bases and J by 0 bases, with 14 bases between the two germline ends. CDR3 amino acids: CASSPSPRVVNTEAFF. The CDR3 DNA is TGTGCCAGCTCACCGTCTCCCCGGGTGGTGAACACTGAAGCTTTCTTT.

The chain uses TRBV6-5 and TRBJ1-2; perhaps TRBD1 as D (5 bases). The germline V gene encodes CDR1 MNHEY and CDR2 SVGAGI. The CDR3 is made up of 16 amino acids. V lost 0 bases to trimming and J lost 7 bases, with 18 bases between them. The CDR3 DNA is TGTGCCAGCAGTTACTCCTCGGGGGGGATGAGTTCTGGCTACACCTTC. It translates to CASSYSSGGMSSGYTF.

This clone has only one observation. The chain uses TRBV14 and TRBJ1-6; maybe TRBD1 (5 bases). Per germline, CDR1 SGHDN and CDR2 FVKESK. There are 15 residues in the CDR3. Between the trimmed V and J ends, which lost 4 bases and 7 bases, there was a span of 14 bases. CDR3 DNA sequence: TGTGCCAGCAGCCCCCGAGGAGGGACCAATTCACCCCTCCACTTT. Protein sequence: CASSPRGGTNSPLHF. Supplemented by reference TRBV14 and TRBJ1-6, the full variable domain reads EAGVTQFPSHSVIEKGQTVTLRCDPISGHDNLYWYRRVMGKEIKFLLHFVKESKQDESGMPNNRFLAERTGGTYSTLKVQPAELEDSGVYFCASSPRGGTNSPLHFGNGTRLTVT.

J is TRBJ2-1 and V is TRBV9, with D perhaps TRBD1 (5 bases). Trimming stripped 5 bases from V and 6 bases from J, with 18 bases between. The germline CDR1 and CDR2 sequences are SGDLS and YYNGEE. The CDR3 consists of 15 residues. The DNA of the CDR3 is TGTGCCAGCAGTGACCAGGGTTTGTGGGGCAATGAGCAGTTCTTC. Its protein product is CASSDQGLWGNEQFF.

This rearrangement joins TRBV4-1 to TRBJ1-2; D possibly corresponds to TRBD1 (5 bases). Per the germline V gene, CDR1 is MGHRA and CDR2 is YSYEKL. This CDR3 is built from 15 residues. Trimming stripped 0 bases from V and 7 bases from J, with 15 bases between. DNA for the CDR3: TGCGCCAGCAGCCAAGATGGCCAGGGATTCTTTGGCTACACCTTC. Translated: CASSQDGQGFFGYTF.

The chain uses TRBV11-3 and TRBJ2-2, with 9 bases matching TRBD2. The CDR3 covers 17 residues. From germline, CDR1 is SGHNT and CDR2 YENEEA. Trimming at V came to 3 bases and at J to 0 bases, leaving 5 bases not matched to a gene. CDR3 bases: TGTGCCAGCAGCTTTGTCGGCGGGGGGGCGAACACCGGGGAGCTGTTTTTT. Amino acids: CASSFVGGGANTGELFF.

This chain uses TRBV6-5 with TRBJ1-4, with D perhaps matching TRBD1 (6 bases). CDR1 and CDR2 (germline): MNHEY, SVGAGI. Trimming pared 7 bases from V and 11 bases from J, leaving 20 bases between. This CDR3 contains 14 residues. The CDR3 sequence: CASTPGQRMGKLFF. The CDR3 DNA reads TGTGCCAGCACCCCGGGACAACGAATGGGGAAACTGTTTTTT.

CDR3 DNA: TGTGCCAGCAGTCGCCCTTCGGGGGCCACTGAAGCTTTCTTT. Translating it yields CASSRPSGATEAFF. The rearrangement uses TRBV6-6 and TRBJ1-1, with D possibly being TRBD1 (6 bases). CDR1 is MNHNY, CDR2 SVGAGI, per germline (reference sequence). The CDR3 is 14 amino acids. V was cut by 5 bases and J by 4 bases, with 14 bases left in between.

The chain joins TRBV5-4 to TRBJ2-5; either TRBD1 or TRBD2 may supply D (5 bases each). The CDR3 sequence is 17 residues long. The germline V gene encodes CDR1 SGHNT and CDR2 YYREEE (reference sequence). Trimming left V 2 bases short and J 5 bases short, with 22 bases between. The CDR3 DNA is TGTGCCAGCAGCTTTGGGGGAATCCCCCCCAAAGCGGAGACCCAGTACTTC. This codes for CASSFGGIPPKAETQYF. The whole variable domain, remainder taken from reference TRBV5-4 and TRBJ2-5, is ETGVTQSPTHLIKTRGQQVTLRCSSQSGHNTVSWYQQALGQGPQFIFQYYREEENGRGNFPPRFSGLQFPNYSSELNVNALELDDSALYLCASSFGGIPPKAETQYFGPGTRLLVL.

This chain connects TRBV9 to TRBJ2-3, with D unresolved. V was trimmed by 5 bases and J by 1 base, leaving 14 bases between them. The CDR3 spans 15 residues. Germline loops: CDR1 SGDLS, CDR2 YYNGEE. DNA of the CDR3: TGTGCCAGCAGTACATACTCGGACGGCACAGATACGCAGTATTTT. It codes for CASSTYSDGTDTQYF.

This clone was seen only once. The chain combines TRBV10-1 with TRBJ2-5; D might be TRBD2 (5 bases). The assigned J gene may be wrong: the sequence end matches TRBJ2-7 better. Germline V CDR1 and CDR2: WNHNN, SYGVQD (reference sequence). This CDR3 spans 14 amino acids. The CDR3 coding sequence is TGCGCCAGCAGTGAGAGAACCGGGGCCTACGAGCAGTACTTC. It specifies CASSERTGAYEQYF.

V and J are TRBV6-4 and TRBJ2-2; possible D gene TRBD1, 5 bases. V lost 3 bases and J lost 4, with 12 bases in between. Germline CDR1 reads MRHNA; CDR2 reads SNTAGT. This CDR3 is built from 15 residues. CDR3 in amino acids: CASSDRAGSTGELFF. The CDR3, as DNA: TGTGCCAGCAGTGATCGGGCAGGGTCCACCGGGGAGCTGTTTTTT.

This rearrangement joins TRBV5-6 to TRBJ2-2; D unresolved. From germline, CDR1 is SGHDT and CDR2 YYEEEE. There are 10 residues in the CDR3. Trimming cost V 10 bases and J 4 bases, with 5 bases left between them. Here the CDR3 DNA reads TGTGCCGCTGCCACCGGGGAGCTGTTTTTT. This encodes CAAATGELFF.

This rearrangement joins TRBV7-8 to TRBJ1-2; D is unresolved. V lost 1 base and J 7 bases, leaving 13 bases between the germline ends. Germline CDR1 is SGHVS and CDR2 is FQNEAQ. CDR3 length equals 14 residues. CDR3: CASSLVSGERGYTF. The CDR3 nucleotides are TGTGCCAGCAGCTTAGTAAGCGGGGAACGTGGCTACACCTTC.

This chain uses TRBV5-8 with TRBJ1-4; no clear D. From germline, CDR1 is SGHTS and CDR2 YDEGEE. There are 14 residues in the CDR3. V was cut by 3 bases and J by 11 bases, with 17 bases left in between. The CDR3 DNA sequence: TGTGCCAGCAGCTCTTGGCCCGGAGTGGGTAAACTGTTTTTT. Translating it yields CASSSWPGVGKLFF.

The chain uses TRBV11-2 and TRBJ2-7; D not resolved. The CDR3 covers 12 residues. CDR1 is SGHAT, CDR2 FQNNGV, per germline. Trimming took off 1 base at V and 3 bases at J, with 4 bases between the two ends. CDR3 loop: CASSLGHYEQYF. DNA for the CDR3: TGTGCCAGCAGCTTAGGGCACTACGAGCAGTACTTC.

Remarks on this clone: Germline is not matched at one junction end, which may reflect a read error. This rearrangement joins TRBV9 to TRBJ2-7; 9 bases agree with TRBD1. CDR3 length equals 15 residues. Per the germline V gene, CDR1 is SGDLS and CDR2 is YYNGEE. CDR3 amino acids: CASSGGTGISYEQCF. CDR3 coding DNA: TGTGCCAGCAGCGGTGGGACAGGGATCTCCTACGAGCAGTGCTTC.

The V and J genes are TRBV11-1 and TRBJ1-2; D is ambiguous. The CDR3 loop spans 12 amino acids. CDR1 is SGHAT and CDR2 is FQDESV in the germline V gene (reference sequence). V was cut by 5 bases and J by 4 bases, with 8 bases left in between. The chain's CDR3 is CASSRLGYGYTF. The DNA for the CDR3 is TGTGCCAGCAGCCGACTGGGCTATGGCTACACCTTC.

There are a few counts of this clone. The chain carries TRBV11-2 and TRBJ1-1; 9 nucleotides line up with TRBD1. V was clipped by 6 bases and J by 11 bases; unmatched bases: 10. Germline assignment: CDR1 SGHAT and CDR2 FQNNGV. The CDR3 sequence is 13 residues long. The CDR3: CASSPSRTGDAFF. The CDR3 bases are TGTGCCAGCAGTCCTTCCAGGACAGGGGACGCTTTCTTT.

The gene calls are TRBV21-1 and TRBJ2-2; the table names TRBD2, a call not compared with the DNA. TRBV21-1 is classified as a pseudogene. The CDR3 sequence is 16 residues long. CDR3 DNA: TGTGCCAGCAGCAGCGCGCGGGATGCGAACACCGGGGAGCTGTTTTTT. Protein: CASSSARDANTGELFF.